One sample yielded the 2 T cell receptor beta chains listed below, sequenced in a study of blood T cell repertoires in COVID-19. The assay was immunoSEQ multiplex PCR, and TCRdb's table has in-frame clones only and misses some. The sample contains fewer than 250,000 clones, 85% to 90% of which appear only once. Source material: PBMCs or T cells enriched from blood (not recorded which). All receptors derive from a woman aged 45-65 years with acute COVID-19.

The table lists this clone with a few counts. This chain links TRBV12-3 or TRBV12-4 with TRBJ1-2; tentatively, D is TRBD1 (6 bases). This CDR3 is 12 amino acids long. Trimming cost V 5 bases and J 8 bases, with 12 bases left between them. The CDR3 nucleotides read TGTGCCAGCAGTATCTGGGGGCAAGGCTACACCTTC. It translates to CASSIWGQGYTF.

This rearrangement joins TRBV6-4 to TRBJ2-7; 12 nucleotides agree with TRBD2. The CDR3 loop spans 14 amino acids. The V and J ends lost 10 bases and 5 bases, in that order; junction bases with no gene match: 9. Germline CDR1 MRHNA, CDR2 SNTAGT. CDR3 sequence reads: CATTRGTSGHEQYF. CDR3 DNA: TGTGCCACAACACGAGGGACTAGCGGGCACGAGCAGTACTTC.